This TCR beta chain appears in the sequencing data of a study of beta chain features in type 1 diabetes listed by TCRdb under 2018. Some background on the complete study: Patients and healthy donors did not differ in mean age, gender distribution, total cell number or subset yield. A total of about 110 million sorted cells were examined across all samples, and the number of cells per subset was strongly correlated with RNA yield. The study compared TCRB repertoires of sorted circulating CD4+ T cell subsets between recently diagnosed type 1 diabetes patients and matched healthy donors. Whereas all 28 donors provided naive and central memory subsets, regulatory and stem cell-like memory subsets were isolated from just 8 patients and roughly 8 healthy donors. General study outcomes and caveats: Because cDNA was sequenced instead of genomic DNA, activated cells with high expression could be over-represented, although the groups did not differ in activation or CD3 levels. Naive, central memory and regulatory TCRB repertoires appeared to be more similar among patients than among healthy donors. PCR might favor shorter templates, but patient and control samples were amplified and corrected together, so any skew would affect both groups equally. Type 1 diabetes patients showed a moderate but significant shortening of TCRB CDR3 length in all four CD4+ subsets. Fewer insertions and more nucleotide deletions at VDJ recombination sites were observed in patients with type 1 diabetes, implying thymic rearrangement abnormalities. Because the HLA sub-analyses included only small numbers of individuals, any influence of HLA type on TCRB rearrangement was left unresolved.

Worth noting for this clone: Its cognate antigen has yet to be identified. It has no much larger one-base neighbor in the sample; base qualities were not kept.

Each donor gave one peripheral blood draw, about 110 mL on average, collected into heparinised tubes. Naive, central memory, regulatory and stem cell-like memory CD4+ T cells were sorted on a BD FACSAria II using a panel including CD45RO, CCR7, CD25, CD127, CD95 and CD27. Purity was above 95% for every sorted population. PBMCs were isolated right away by Lymphoprep density gradient centrifugation and were stained directly, without culture. So that batch effects would be minimized, each experiment stained and sorted samples in pairs, pairing one healthy donor with one patient. The entire isolated RNA was reverse transcribed using the High Capacity cDNA Reverse Transcription Kit, and thus expressed TCRB transcripts were sequenced. Naive, central memory and regulatory T cell samples underwent deep immunoSEQ sequencing, averaging about 3.57 million total reads per sample. Sorted cells were lysed in RLT buffer and RNA was extracted with DNase-treated RNeasy Micro or Mini kits, depending on cell number. Each cell subset was processed on its own to prevent cross-contamination, while patient and healthy donor samples were processed together. TCRB sequences were amplified from cDNA with the immunoSEQ multiplex PCR, producing 87-bp fragments spanning the CDR3 region. The amplicons were sequenced using the Illumina HiSeq platform. In the original analysis: PCR bias was computationally corrected using synthetic template baselines, reads within Hamming distance 2 were collapsed, and singletons that could not be merged were discarded. Reads were aligned against IMGT to assign V, D and J genes, CDR3 length and insertions or deletions at six rearrangement sites. Within each subset, clonotype counts were normalized to sorted cell number, after which true diversity and Gini coefficients were computed with the tcR R package. The overlap coefficient, calculated on TCRB nucleotide sequences, was used to quantify repertoire sharing. What TCRdb holds here is the immuneACCESS table cut down to in-frame rearrangements. Part of the clones is not present; checked against another copy, under half of the missing clones reflect an unresolved V gene, and the others are unexplained. Clonal size and the V and J genes are those of that table, whereas D and trimming came from the DNA. Counted in this sample were about 150,000 clones; 8.5% to 14% of them appeared once. Approximately 2% of the sample rests with the top ten.

The CDR3 spans 16 residues, from the cysteine through the phenylalanine. CDR3 DNA only is kept here, 48 bases in frame from base 1. V has 6 bases trimmed and J has 3 bases trimmed; junction bases matching no gene number 13. The rearrangement combines TRBV6-7 with TRBJ1-1, with 7 bases matching TRBD1. TRBV6-7 has ORF status, its function being uncertain. The receptor comes from a man between 18 and 35 years old in good health. The sample was central memory CD4+ T cells from blood. The DNA sequence is TGTGCCAGCAGCCCCGGCCGAGAGGGGGCGGACACTGAAGCTTTCTTT. Protein translation: CASSPGREGADTEAFF.